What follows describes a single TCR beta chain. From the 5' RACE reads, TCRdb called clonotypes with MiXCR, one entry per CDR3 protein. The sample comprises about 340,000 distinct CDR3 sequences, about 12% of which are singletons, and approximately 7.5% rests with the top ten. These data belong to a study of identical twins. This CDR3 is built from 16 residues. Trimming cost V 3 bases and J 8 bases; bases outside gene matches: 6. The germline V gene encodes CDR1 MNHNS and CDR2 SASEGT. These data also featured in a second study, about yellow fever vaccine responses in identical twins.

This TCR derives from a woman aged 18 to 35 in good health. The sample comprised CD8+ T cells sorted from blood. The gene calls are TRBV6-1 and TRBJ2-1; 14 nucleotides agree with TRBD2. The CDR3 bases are TGTGCCAGCAGTGACGGGACTAGCGGGAGAGGGCATGAGCAGTTCTTC. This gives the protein CASSDGTSGRGHEQFF.